One sample yielded the 19 T cell receptor beta chains listed below, sequenced in a study of T cell repertoires in cytomegalovirus infection. The antigens of these receptors remain unknown. TCRdb independently ran MiXCR on the reads; one entry per CDR3 protein. The sample yields tens of thousands of distinct CDR3 sequences, roughly a fifth seen once. The starting material was CD8+ T cells from cultured PBMCs, obtained from culture after CMV antigen stimulation. These receptors were taken from a human donor in good health (CMV status not recorded). Some clones in this sample may be carry-over from other donors' samples.

This clonotype was recorded a few times. V usage is TRBV28 and J usage is TRBJ2-1, with D possibly matching TRBD1 (6 bases). This CDR3 spans 15 amino acids. V was trimmed by 4 bases and J by 2 bases, leaving 12 bases between them. Germline CDR1 and CDR2: MDHEN and SYDVKM. The CDR3 nucleotides read TGTGCCAGCAGTTCCCGGACAGACACCTACAATGAGCAGTTCTTC. This translates into CASSSRTDTYNEQFF.

The V call is TRBV7-8, the J call TRBJ2-7, with D maybe TRBD1 (6 bases). The CDR3 length is 14 residues. The germline V gene has CDR1 SGHVS and CDR2 FQNEAQ. V was cut by 5 bases and J by 3 bases, with 14 bases left in between. CDR3 sequence (DNA): TGTGCCAGCAGCCCCGAGGGGGTATTCTACGAGCAGTACTTC. Translation: CASSPEGVFYEQYF.

The chain uses TRBV7-6 and TRBJ2-3; unclear D gene. V was clipped by 4 bases and J by 0 bases, with 17 bases between them. This CDR3 comprises 17 residues. Per germline, CDR1 SGHVS and CDR2 FNYEAQ. In DNA, the CDR3 is TGTGCCAGCAGCTCAGAAACGGGTACCATAAGCACAGATACGCAGTATTTT. It translates to CASSSETGTISTDTQYF.

The chain is built from TRBV7-2 and TRBJ1-5, with 7 bases lining up with TRBD1. CDR1 is SGHTA, CDR2 FQGNSA, per germline. Germline trimming cut 1 base from V and 4 bases from J; bases unmatched to any gene: 7. CDR3 length: 16 residues. CDR3 protein: CASSLVFRGMNQPQHF. CDR3 sequence (DNA): TGTGCCAGCAGCTTAGTGTTCAGGGGGATGAATCAGCCCCAGCATTTT. Together with reference TRBV7-2 and TRBJ1-5, the CDR3 gives the full variable domain: GAGVSQSPSNKVTEKGKDVELRCDPISGHTALYWYRQSLGQGLEFLIYFQGNSAPDKSGLPSDRFSAERTGGSVSTLTIQRTQQEDSAVYLCASSLVFRGMNQPQHFGDGTRLSIL.

The rearrangement joins TRBV7-9 to TRBJ2-7; D unresolved. CDR3 size: 13 residues. Germline CDR1 reads SEHNR; CDR2 reads FQNEAQ (reference sequence). The V end lost 6 bases, the J end lost 6 bases, and 15 bases lay between the germline ends. The CDR3 coding sequence is TGTGCCAGCAGTCCACCCGAGAGTGTCGAGCAGTACTTC. Its translation: CASSPPESVEQYF. Full variable domain (remainder filled in from reference TRBV7-9 and TRBJ2-7): DTGVSQNPRHKITKRGQNVTFRCDPISEHNRLYWYRQTLGQGPEFLTYFQNEAQLEKSRLLSDRFSAERPKGSFSTLEIQRTEQGDSAMYLCASSPPESVEQYFGPGTRLTVT.

The chain couples TRBV6-8 to TRBJ2-5; the D gene is possibly TRBD2 (5 bases). The CDR3 loop spans 15 amino acids. Trimming took 6 bases from V and 4 from J, leaving 18 bases between them. The germline V gene encodes CDR1 MNHGY and CDR2 SAAAGT. The CDR3 DNA reads as TGTGCCAGCAGCCAACTTTTGGGAGACCTAGAGACCCAGTACTTC. This gives the protein CASSQLLGDLETQYF.

The rearrangement links TRBV6-2 or TRBV6-3 to TRBJ2-1, with TRBD2 as a possible D gene (6 bases). This CDR3 comprises 13 residues. Trimming cost V 8 bases and J 7 bases, with 15 bases left between them. Germline CDR1 and CDR2: MNHEY and SVGEGT. This chain's CDR3 is CASSPGLRNEQFF. As DNA, the CDR3 is TGTGCCAGCTCCCCGGGACTTAGAAATGAGCAGTTCTTC.

There are a few counts of this clonotype. This rearrangement joins TRBV18 to TRBJ2-2, with 8 bases that match TRBD2. The CDR3 contains 17 residues. V shed 6 bases and J 3 bases; nucleotides not matched to a gene: 12. Germline loops: CDR1 KGHSH, CDR2 LQKENI. CDR3 region: CASSLPKRGPYTGELFF. The CDR3, as DNA: TGTGCCAGCTCCCTCCCGAAGCGGGGGCCTTACACCGGGGAGCTGTTTTTT.

Notes on this clonotype: At one end, the junction sequence differs from germline, possibly due to a read error. The V gene is TRBV7-2, the J gene TRBJ2-1; the D gene is possibly TRBD1 (8 bases). Germline V lookup: CDR1 SGHTA, CDR2 FQGNSA. The CDR3 sequence is 15 residues long. The CDR3 nucleotides read TGTGCCAACAGCTCTACAGGGGGGGAATACAATGAGCAGTTCTTC. This codes for CANSSTGGEYNEQFF.

In its sample, this clonotype was seen a few times. The rearrangement uses TRBV28 and TRBJ1-1, with TRBD1 identical over 10 bases. This CDR3 is 15 amino acids long. Trimming at V came to 6 bases and at J to 4 bases, leaving 8 bases not matched to a gene. Germline loops: CDR1 MDHEN, CDR2 SYDVKM. Here the CDR3 DNA reads TGTGCCAGCAGAGAGACAGGGGGCAGCGGCACTGAAGCTTTCTTT. This codes for CASRETGGSGTEAFF.

This sequence joins TRBV12-3 or TRBV12-4 and TRBJ1-2, with D unclear. Trimming shortened V by 2 bases and J by 6 bases, and 10 bases separated the two germline ends. This CDR3 region has 13 residues. The CDR3 loop is CASSLIWGHGYTF. CDR3 in DNA: TGTGCCAGCAGTTTAATCTGGGGTCATGGCTACACCTTC.

This clonotype occurred once. The rearrangement joins TRBV7-6 to TRBJ1-1; the D gene is possibly TRBD1 (6 bases). Germline V gives CDR1 SGHVS, CDR2 FNYEAQ. V lost 5 bases to trimming and J lost 1 base, with 11 bases between them. CDR3 length: 14 amino acids. The CDR3 DNA follows: TGTGCCAGCAGCCCCTCGACAGGGAACACTGAAGCTTTCTTT. Translated, it gives CASSPSTGNTEAFF.

Only a few counts were recorded for this clonotype. The gene calls are TRBV6-6 and TRBJ2-7, with 8 positions matching TRBD1. The CDR3 runs 15 residues. The V segment lost 2 bases and the J segment 0 bases; nucleotides outside the gene matches: 3. Germline assignment: CDR1 MNHNY and CDR2 SVGAGI (reference sequence). CDR3 nucleotides: TGTGCCAGCAGTTACGGGACAGGATACTCCTACGAGCAGTACTTC. Translating gives CASSYGTGYSYEQYF.

This clonotype was seen more than once but under ten times. V gene TRBV25-1 combines with J gene TRBJ1-1; TRBD1 might be the D (5 bases). The CDR3 consists of 15 residues. Germline CDR1 and CDR2: MGHDK and SYGVNS. The germline V and J ends were trimmed by 1 base and 0 bases, with 9 bases remaining between them. The CDR3 nucleotides are TGTGCCAGCAGTGAATCAGAGGGGATGAACACTGAAGCTTTCTTT. As protein: CASSESEGMNTEAFF.

This clonotype was seen repeatedly, ten times or more. This chain links TRBV7-2 with TRBJ1-2, with D perhaps matching TRBD1 (5 bases). Germline V gene data show CDR1 as SGHTA and CDR2 as FQGNSA. Trimming removed 4 bases from V and 3 bases from J, with 18 bases in between. CDR3 length: 16 amino acids. This CDR3 is CASSSGDRPLHYGYTF. The CDR3 DNA follows: TGTGCCAGCAGCTCAGGAGACAGACCGCTTCACTATGGCTACACCTTC.

This chain uses TRBV6-2 or TRBV6-3 with TRBJ2-5, with D hard to call. This CDR3 comprises 13 residues. Germline V lookup: CDR1 MNHEY, CDR2 SVGEGT. Trimming left V 5 bases short and J 1 base short, with 8 bases between. The DNA for the CDR3 is TGTGCCAGCAGTCTCCTCGGCCAAGAGACCCAGTACTTC. The encoded protein is CASSLLGQETQYF.

This chain connects TRBV4-1 to TRBJ1-1; D is ambiguous. The germline V and J ends were trimmed by 6 bases and 2 bases, with 10 bases remaining between them. CDR1 is MGHRA, CDR2 YSYEKL, per germline. The CDR3 is 13 residues long. The CDR3 region has the DNA TGCGCCAGCAGGGCTACACTCAACACTGAAGCTTTCTTT. This encodes CASRATLNTEAFF.

This rearrangement joins TRBV27 to TRBJ1-1; D not certain. CDR1 MNHEY and CDR2 SMNVEV come from the germline V gene (reference sequence). The CDR3 has 14 residues. The V gene lost 2 bases and the J gene lost 0 bases, with 7 bases spanning the gap. The CDR3 nucleotides are TGTGCCAGCAGTTTACAGAGTCTGAACACTGAAGCTTTCTTT. Protein sequence: CASSLQSLNTEAFF.

The V gene is TRBV12-3 or TRBV12-4, the J gene TRBJ2-5; a possible D gene is TRBD2 (5 bases). V shed 7 bases and J shed 1 base, with 16 bases lying between them. The CDR3 consists of 15 residues. CDR3 nucleotide sequence: TGTGCCAGCACCGAGCACGGGGAGCGCCAAGAGACCCAGTACTTC. Translated: CASTEHGERQETQYF.